This T cell receptor (beta chain) was profiled in a study of blood T cell repertoires in COVID-19. The table came from immunoSEQ multiplex PCR; TCRdb's copy has only in-frame clones and leaves some out. Of more than 200,000 clones listed, 80% to 90% are singletons. Specimen: peripheral blood. The sequence derives from a young man with active or convalescent COVID-19.

The DNA of the CDR3 is TGTGCCAGCAGCCCACGGGGGACCTACAATGAGCAGTTCTTC. Protein sequence: CASSPRGTYNEQFF. The J gene is TRBJ2-1, the V gene TRBV3-1 (or the pseudogene TRBV3-2), with D possibly TRBD2 on 6 matching bases. The germline V gene has CDR1 LGHDT and CDR2 YNNKEL (reference sequence). V was cut by 4 bases and J by 2 bases, with 9 bases left in between. The CDR3 sequence is 14 residues long.